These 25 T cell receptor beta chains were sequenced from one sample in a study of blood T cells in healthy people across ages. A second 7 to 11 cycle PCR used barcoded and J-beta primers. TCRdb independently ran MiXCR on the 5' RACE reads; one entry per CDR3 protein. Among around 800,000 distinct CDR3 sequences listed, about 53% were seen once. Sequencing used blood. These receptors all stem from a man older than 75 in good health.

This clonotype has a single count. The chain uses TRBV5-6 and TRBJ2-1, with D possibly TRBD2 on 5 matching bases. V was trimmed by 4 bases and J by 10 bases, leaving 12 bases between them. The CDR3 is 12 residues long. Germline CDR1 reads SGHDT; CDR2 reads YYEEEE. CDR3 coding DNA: TGTGCCAGCAGCCGAATACTAGGGGAGCAGTTCTTC. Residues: CASSRILGEQFF.

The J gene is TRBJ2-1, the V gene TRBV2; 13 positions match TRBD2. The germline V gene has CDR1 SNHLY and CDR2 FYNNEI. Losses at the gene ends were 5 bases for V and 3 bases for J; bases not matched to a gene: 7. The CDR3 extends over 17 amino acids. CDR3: CASSTGTSGKVYNEQFF. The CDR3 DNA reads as TGTGCCAGCAGTACCGGGACTAGCGGGAAAGTCTACAATGAGCAGTTCTTC.

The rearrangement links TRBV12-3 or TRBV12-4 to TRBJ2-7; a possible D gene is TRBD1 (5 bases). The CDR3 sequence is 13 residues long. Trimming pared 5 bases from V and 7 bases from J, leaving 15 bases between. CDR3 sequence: CASSVLRANEQYF. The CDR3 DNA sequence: TGTGCCAGCAGTGTCCTCAGGGCAAATGAGCAGTACTTC.

CDR3 in amino acids: CASSKGPTGGIQTQYF. The CDR3 DNA reads TGTGCCAGCAGCAAAGGCCCGACAGGGGGTATCCAGACCCAGTACTTC. This sequence joins TRBV21-1 and TRBJ2-5; TRBD1, the table's D call, was not compared with the DNA. TRBV21-1 is noted as a pseudogene. This CDR3 comprises 16 residues.

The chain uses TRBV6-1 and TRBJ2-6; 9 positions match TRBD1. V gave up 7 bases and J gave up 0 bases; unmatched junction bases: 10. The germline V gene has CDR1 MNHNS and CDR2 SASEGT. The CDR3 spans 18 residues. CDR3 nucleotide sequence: TGTGCCAGCACGCTATGGGGGGACAGGGACTCTGGGGCCAACGTCCTGACTTTC. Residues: CASTLWGDRDSGANVLTF.

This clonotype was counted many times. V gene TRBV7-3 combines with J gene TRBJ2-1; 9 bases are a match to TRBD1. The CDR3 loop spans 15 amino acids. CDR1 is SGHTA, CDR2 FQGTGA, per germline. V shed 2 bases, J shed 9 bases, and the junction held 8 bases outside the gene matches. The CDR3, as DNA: TGTGCCAGCAGCTTACTGGGACAGGGAAAGGGTGAGCAGTTCTTC. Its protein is CASSLLGQGKGEQFF.

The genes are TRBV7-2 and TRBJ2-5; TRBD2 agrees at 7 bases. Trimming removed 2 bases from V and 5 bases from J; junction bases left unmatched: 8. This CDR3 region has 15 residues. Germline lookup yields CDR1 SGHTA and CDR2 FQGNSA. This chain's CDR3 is CASSLLGGRAETQYF. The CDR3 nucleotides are TGTGCCAGCAGCTTACTTGGCGGGAGAGCTGAGACCCAGTACTTC. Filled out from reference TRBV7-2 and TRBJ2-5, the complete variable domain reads GAGVSQSPSNKVTEKGKDVELRCDPISGHTALYWYRQSLGQGLEFLIYFQGNSAPDKSGLPSDRFSAERTGGSVSTLTIQRTQQEDSAVYLCASSLLGGRAETQYFGPGTRLLVL.

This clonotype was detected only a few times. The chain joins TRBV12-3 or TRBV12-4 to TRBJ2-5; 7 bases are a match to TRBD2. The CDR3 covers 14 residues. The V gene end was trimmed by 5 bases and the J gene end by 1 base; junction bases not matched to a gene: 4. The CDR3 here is CASSVASGQETQYF. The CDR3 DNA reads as TGTGCCAGCAGTGTCGCTAGCGGCCAAGAGACCCAGTACTTC.

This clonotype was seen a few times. The DNA for the CDR3 is TGCAGCGTTGAAGGGAGTCGAAGGGACAGGGACTACAATGAGCAGTTCTTC. Translated: CSVEGSRRDRDYNEQFF. V usage is TRBV29-1 and J usage is TRBJ2-1; 9 bases match TRBD1. This CDR3 has 17 amino acids. V shed 1 base, J shed 3 bases, and the junction held 10 bases outside the gene matches. Germline V gene data show CDR1 as SQVTM and CDR2 as ANQGSEA.

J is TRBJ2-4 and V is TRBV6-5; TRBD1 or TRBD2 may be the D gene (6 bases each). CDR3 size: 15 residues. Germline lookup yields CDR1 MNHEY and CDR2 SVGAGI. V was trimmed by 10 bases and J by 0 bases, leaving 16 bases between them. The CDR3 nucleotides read TGTGCCACGACGGGGGCGGAACTAGCCAAAAACATTCAGTACTTC. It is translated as CATTGAELAKNIQYF.

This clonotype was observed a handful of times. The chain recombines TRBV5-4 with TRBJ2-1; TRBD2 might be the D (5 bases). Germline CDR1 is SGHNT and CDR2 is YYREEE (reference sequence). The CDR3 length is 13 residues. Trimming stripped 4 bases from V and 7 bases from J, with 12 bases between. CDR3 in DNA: TGTGCCAGCAGCGGGGAGCGGAGGAATGAGCAGTTCTTC. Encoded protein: CASSGERRNEQFF.

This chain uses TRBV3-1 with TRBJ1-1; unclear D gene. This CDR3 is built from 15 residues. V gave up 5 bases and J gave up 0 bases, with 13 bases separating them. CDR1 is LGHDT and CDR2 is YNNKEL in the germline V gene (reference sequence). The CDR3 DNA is TGTGCCAGCAGCAATACGGCGGGCCTGAACACTGAAGCTTTCTTT. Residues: CASSNTAGLNTEAFF. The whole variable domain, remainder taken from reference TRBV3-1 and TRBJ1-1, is DTAVSQTPKYLVTQMGNDKSIKCEQNLGHDTMYWYKQDSKKFLKIMFSYNNKELIINETVPNRFSPKSPDKAHLNLHINSLELGDSAVYFCASSNTAGLNTEAFFGQGTRLTVV.

The CDR3 loop is CSALQARGLYEQYF. As DNA, the CDR3 is TGCAGTGCCCTACAGGCGCGGGGCCTCTACGAGCAGTACTTC. The V and J genes are TRBV20-1 and TRBJ2-5, with D possibly being TRBD2 (6 bases). The tail of the sequence fits TRBJ2-7 better, so the J call may be wrong. The V gene's germline CDR1 is DFQATT and CDR2 SNEGSKA (reference sequence). The CDR3 extends over 14 amino acids.

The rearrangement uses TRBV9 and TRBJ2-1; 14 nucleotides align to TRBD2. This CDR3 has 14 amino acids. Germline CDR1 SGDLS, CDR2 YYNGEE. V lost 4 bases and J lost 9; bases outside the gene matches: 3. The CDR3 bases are TGTGCCAGCAGCCCCGGACTAGCGGGGGGTGAGCAGTTCTTC. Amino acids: CASSPGLAGGEQFF.

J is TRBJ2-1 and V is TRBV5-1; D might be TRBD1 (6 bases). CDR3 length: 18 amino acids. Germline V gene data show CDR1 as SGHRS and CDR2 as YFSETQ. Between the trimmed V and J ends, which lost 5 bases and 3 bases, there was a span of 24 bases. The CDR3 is CASRAANYSGTSYNEQFF. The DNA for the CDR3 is TGCGCCAGCAGAGCCGCAAATTATTCCGGGACAAGCTACAATGAGCAGTTCTTC.

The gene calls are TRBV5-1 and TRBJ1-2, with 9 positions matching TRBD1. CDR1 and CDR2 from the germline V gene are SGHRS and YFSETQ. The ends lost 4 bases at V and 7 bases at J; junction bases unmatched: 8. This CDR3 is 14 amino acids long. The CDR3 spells CASSLAGTGLGYTF. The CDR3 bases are TGCGCCAGCAGCCTGGCCGGGACAGGGCTTGGCTACACCTTC.

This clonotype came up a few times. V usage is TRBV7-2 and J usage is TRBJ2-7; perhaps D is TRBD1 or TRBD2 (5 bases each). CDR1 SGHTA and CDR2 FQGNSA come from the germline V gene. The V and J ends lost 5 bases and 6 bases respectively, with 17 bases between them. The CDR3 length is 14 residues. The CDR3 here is CASSITGTGLEQYF. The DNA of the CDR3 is TGTGCCAGCAGCATCACCGGGACCGGGCTCGAGCAGTACTTC. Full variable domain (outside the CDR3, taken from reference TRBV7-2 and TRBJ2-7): GAGVSQSPSNKVTEKGKDVELRCDPISGHTALYWYRQSLGQGLEFLIYFQGNSAPDKSGLPSDRFSAERTGGSVSTLTIQRTQQEDSAVYLCASSITGTGLEQYFGPGTRLTVT.

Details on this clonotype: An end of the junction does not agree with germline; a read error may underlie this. Here the CDR3 reads CASSSLREGQYSEQFF. The CDR3 nucleotides read TGTGCCAGCAGTTCCCTACGGGAAGGCCAATACAGTGAGCAGTTCTTC. V and J are TRBV28 and TRBJ2-1; a possible D gene is TRBD2 (5 bases). Germline CDR1 and CDR2: MDHEN and SYDVKM. This CDR3 is built from 16 residues.

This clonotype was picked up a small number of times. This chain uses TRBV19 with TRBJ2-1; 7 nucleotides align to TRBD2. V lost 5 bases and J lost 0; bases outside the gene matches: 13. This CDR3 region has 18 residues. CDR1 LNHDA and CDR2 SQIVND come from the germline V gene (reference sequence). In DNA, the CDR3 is TGTGCCAGTAGTTATAGTGGGCTAGCGGTGAGCTCCTACAATGAGCAGTTCTTC. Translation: CASSYSGLAVSSYNEQFF. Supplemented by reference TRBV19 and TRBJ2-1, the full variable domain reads DGGITQSPKYLFRKEGQNVTLSCEQNLNHDAMYWYRQDPGQGLRLIYYSQIVNDFQKGDIAEGYSVSREKKESFPLTVTSAQKNPTAFYLCASSYSGLAVSSYNEQFFGPGTRLTVL.

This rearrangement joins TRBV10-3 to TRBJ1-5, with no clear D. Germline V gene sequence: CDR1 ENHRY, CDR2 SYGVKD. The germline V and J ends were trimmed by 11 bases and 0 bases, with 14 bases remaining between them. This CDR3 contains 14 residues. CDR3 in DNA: TGTGCCGCCGGGCAGGAAAATAGCAATCAGCCCCAGCATTTT. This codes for CAAGQENSNQPQHF.

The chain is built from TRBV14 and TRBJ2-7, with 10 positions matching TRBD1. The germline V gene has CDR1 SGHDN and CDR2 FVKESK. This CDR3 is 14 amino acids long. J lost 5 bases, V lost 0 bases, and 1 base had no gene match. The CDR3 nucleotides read TGTGCCAGCAGCCAAGAGGGACAGGGGCACGAGCAGTACTTC. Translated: CASSQEGQGHEQYF.

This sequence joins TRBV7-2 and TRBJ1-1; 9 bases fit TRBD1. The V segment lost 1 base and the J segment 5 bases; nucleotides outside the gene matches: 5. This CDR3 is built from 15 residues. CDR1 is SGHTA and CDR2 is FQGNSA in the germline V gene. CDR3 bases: TGTGCCAGCAGCTTAGAGGGACAGGGTATGACTGAAGCTTTCTTT. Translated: CASSLEGQGMTEAFF.

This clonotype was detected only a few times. CDR3 DNA sequence: TGTGCCAGCAGCTTGGGGACTATTCCTTACGAGCAGTACTTC. It translates to CASSLGTIPYEQYF. The rearrangement joins TRBV7-3 to TRBJ2-7; 7 bases match TRBD2. V lost 3 bases and J lost 4; bases outside the gene matches: 6. The CDR3 is 14 amino acids. Germline CDR1 SGHTA, CDR2 FQGTGA.

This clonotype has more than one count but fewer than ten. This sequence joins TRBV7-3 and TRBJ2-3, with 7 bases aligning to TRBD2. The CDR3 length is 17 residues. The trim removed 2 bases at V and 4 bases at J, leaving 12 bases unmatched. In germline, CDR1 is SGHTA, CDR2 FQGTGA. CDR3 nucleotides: TGTGCCAGCAGCTTACAATTGGGCGGGAGAGGCGCAGATACGCAGTATTTT. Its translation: CASSLQLGGRGADTQYF. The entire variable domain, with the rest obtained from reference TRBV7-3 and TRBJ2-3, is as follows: GAGVSQTPSNKVTEKGKYVELRCDPISGHTALYWYRQSLGQGPEFLIYFQGTGAADDSGLPNDRFFAVRPEGSVSTLKIQRTERGDSAVYLCASSLQLGGRGADTQYFGPGTRLTVL.

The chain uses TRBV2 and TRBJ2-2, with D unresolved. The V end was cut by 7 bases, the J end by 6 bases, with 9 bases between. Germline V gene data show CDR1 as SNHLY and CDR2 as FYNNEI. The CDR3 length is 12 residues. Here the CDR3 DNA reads TGTGCCAGCACCGACTCCCCCGGGGAGCTGTTTTTT. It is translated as CASTDSPGELFF.